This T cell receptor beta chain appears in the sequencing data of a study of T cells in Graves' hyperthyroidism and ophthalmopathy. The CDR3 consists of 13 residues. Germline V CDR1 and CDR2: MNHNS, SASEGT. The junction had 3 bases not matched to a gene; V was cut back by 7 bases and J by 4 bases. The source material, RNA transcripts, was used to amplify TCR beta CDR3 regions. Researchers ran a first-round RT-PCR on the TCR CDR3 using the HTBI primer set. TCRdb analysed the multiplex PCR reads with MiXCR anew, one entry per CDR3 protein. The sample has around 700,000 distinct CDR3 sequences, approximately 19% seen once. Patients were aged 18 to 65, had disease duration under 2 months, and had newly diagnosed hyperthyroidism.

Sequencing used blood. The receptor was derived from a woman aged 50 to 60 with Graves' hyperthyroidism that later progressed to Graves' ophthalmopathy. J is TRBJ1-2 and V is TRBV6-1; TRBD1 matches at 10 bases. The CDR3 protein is CASTRTGGYGYTF. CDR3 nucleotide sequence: TGTGCCAGCACCAGGACAGGGGGCTATGGCTACACCTTC.